The source of this TCR beta chain is a study of OX40 agonist ivuxolimab in advanced cancers. Findings and caveats of the study: Averaging showed that CD8+ T cells had more expanded clones than CD4+ did.

A word on this clone: Its antigen is unknown.

The assay was immunoSEQ multiplex PCR, and TCRdb's table has in-frame clones only and misses some. The table lists 40,000 to 55,000 clones, 70% to 90% of them singletons. Patients with autoimmune history or systemic immunosuppression were excluded. This CDR3 has 16 amino acids. CDR1 is SGHAT, CDR2 FQDESV, per germline (reference sequence). V lost 5 bases to trimming and J lost 0 bases, with 14 bases between them. The specimen comprised CD4+ or CD8+ T cells sorted from blood, sampled in a trial of the OX40 agonist ivuxolimab. The sequence came from an adult with an advanced solid tumor such as melanoma, head and neck, liver or kidney cancer. V and J are TRBV11-1 and TRBJ2-1, with D tentatively TRBD1 or TRBD2 (5 bases each). CDR3 in amino acids: CASSVLGQSSYNEQFF. The DNA of the CDR3 is TGTGCCAGCAGCGTACTAGGACAAAGCTCCTACAATGAGCAGTTCTTC.